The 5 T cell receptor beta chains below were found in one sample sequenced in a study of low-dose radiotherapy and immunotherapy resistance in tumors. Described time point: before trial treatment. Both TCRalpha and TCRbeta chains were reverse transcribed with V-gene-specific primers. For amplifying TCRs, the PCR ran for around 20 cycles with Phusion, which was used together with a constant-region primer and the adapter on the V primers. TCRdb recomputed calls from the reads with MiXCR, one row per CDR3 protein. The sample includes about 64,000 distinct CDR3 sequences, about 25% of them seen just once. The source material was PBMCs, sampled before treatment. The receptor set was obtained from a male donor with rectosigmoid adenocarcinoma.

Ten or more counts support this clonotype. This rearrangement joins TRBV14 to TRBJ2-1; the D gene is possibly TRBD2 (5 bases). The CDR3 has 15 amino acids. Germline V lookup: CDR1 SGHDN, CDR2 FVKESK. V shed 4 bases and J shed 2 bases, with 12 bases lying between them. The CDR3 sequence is CASSLRELTYNEQFF. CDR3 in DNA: TGTGCCAGCAGCCTCCGGGAACTCACCTACAATGAGCAGTTCTTC.

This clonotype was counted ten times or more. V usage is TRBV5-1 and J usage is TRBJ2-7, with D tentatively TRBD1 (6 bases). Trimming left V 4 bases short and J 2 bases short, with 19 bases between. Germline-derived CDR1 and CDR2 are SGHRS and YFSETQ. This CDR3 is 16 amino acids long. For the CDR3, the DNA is TGCGCCAGCAGCCCCCAGGGGCAGAGCACAGCCTACGAGCAGTACTTC. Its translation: CASSPQGQSTAYEQYF.

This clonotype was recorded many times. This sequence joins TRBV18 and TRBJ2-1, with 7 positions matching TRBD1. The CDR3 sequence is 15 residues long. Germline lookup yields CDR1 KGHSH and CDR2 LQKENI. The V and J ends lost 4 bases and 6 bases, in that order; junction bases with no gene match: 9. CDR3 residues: CASSLQGAGGNEQFF. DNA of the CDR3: TGTGCCAGCTCACTCCAAGGAGCAGGGGGCAATGAGCAGTTCTTC.

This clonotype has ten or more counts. The CDR3 loop is CASSLRSPTGSGGTQYF. CDR3 nucleotide sequence: TGTGCCAGCAGCTTAAGGTCGCCTACCGGATCTGGAGGTACGCAGTATTTT. V gene TRBV7-2 combines with J gene TRBJ2-3, with D perhaps TRBD2 (5 bases). The CDR3 is 17 residues long. Germline loops: CDR1 SGHTA, CDR2 FQGNSA. Trimming took off 2 bases at V and 8 bases at J, with 23 bases between the two ends. Drawing the rest from reference TRBV7-2 and TRBJ2-3, the complete variable domain is GAGVSQSPSNKVTEKGKDVELRCDPISGHTALYWYRQSLGQGLEFLIYFQGNSAPDKSGLPSDRFSAERTGGSVSTLTIQRTQQEDSAVYLCASSLRSPTGSGGTQYFGPGTRLTVL.

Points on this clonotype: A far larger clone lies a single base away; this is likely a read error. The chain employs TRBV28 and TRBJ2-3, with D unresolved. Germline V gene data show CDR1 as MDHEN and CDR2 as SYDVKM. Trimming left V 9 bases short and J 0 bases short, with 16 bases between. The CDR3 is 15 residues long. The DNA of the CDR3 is TGTGCCAGAAGTGAAAGTGACGGAAGCACAGATACGCAGTATTTT. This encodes CARSESDGSTDTQYF.